This T cell receptor beta chain was obtained from a study of OX40 agonist ivuxolimab in advanced cancers. Looking at the study overall: Of mixed ages from 23 to 79 and averaging about 60 years, the group was around 78% male. Therapy given before enrollment (anti-PD-1, anti-PD-L1 or anti-CTLA-4) was allowed, and around 44% had some.

CDR1 MNHEY and CDR2 SVGAGI come from the germline V gene. This CDR3 spans 14 amino acids. V was shortened by 6 bases and J by 2 bases, with 14 bases between the two germline ends. Points from the study as a whole: Some of the nonresponding patients also showed low levels of normalized T-cell clonal expansion.

Libraries were prepared by immunoSEQ multiplex PCR; TCRdb keeps only in-frame clonotypes and omits some of them. This table has tens of thousands of clones, roughly 84% appearing once. Comments on this clone: Its antigen is unidentified.

The TCR comes from an adult with an advanced solid tumor such as melanoma, head and neck, liver or kidney cancer. The chain couples TRBV6-5 to TRBJ2-7; D unclear. Sequences were derived from CD4+ or CD8+ T cells sorted from blood, sampled in a trial of the OX40 agonist ivuxolimab. The CDR3 DNA reads as TGTGCCAGCAGCTCCCTTGGGCCAGCCTACGAGCAGTACTTC. Translating gives CASSSLGPAYEQYF.